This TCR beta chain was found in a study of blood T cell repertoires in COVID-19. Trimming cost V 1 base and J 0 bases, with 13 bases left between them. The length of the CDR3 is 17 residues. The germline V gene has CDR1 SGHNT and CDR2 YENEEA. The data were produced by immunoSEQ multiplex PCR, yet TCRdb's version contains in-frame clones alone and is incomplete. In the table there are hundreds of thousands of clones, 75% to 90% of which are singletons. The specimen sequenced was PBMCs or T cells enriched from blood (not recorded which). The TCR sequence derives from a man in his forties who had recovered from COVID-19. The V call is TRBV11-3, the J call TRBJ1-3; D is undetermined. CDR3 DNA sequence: TGTGCCAGCAGCTTAGTTTTTCCAGAAACCTCTGGAAACACCATATATTTT. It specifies CASSLVFPETSGNTIYF. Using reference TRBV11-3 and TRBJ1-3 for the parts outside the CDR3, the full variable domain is EAGVVQSPRYKIIEKKQPVAFWCNPISGHNTLYWYLQNLGQGPELLIRYENEEAVDDSQLPKDRFSAERLKGVDSTLKIQPAELGDSAVYLCASSLVFPETSGNTIYFGEGSWLTVV.